The rows below give T cell receptor beta chains drawn from one sample of a study of T cells in tumors after PD-1 blockade. Generated by immunoSEQ multiplex PCR, the TCRdb table keeps only in-frame clones and is missing some. The data contain around 34,000 clones, 73% of them singletons. The input for sequencing was PBMCs, taken after anti-PD-1 treatment. The receptors originated from a human donor with basal cell carcinoma. Each CDR3 is given with its conserved first and last residue. A D gene is named only where the DNA matches it firmly. Clone size is stated in some rows and not others, as once, few, many or a class when expanded.

V gene,J gene,D gene,clone size,CDR3 protein,CDR3 DNA
TRBV27,TRBJ2-1,TRBD1,.,CASSLKTGGGWQFF,TGTGCCAGCAGTTTGAAGACAGGGGGCGGGTGGCAGTTCTTC
TRBV5-4,TRBJ1-1,.,.,CASSDREGRDTEAFF,TGTGCCAGCAGCGACCGCGAGGGCCGAGACACTGAAGCTTTCTTT
TRBV18,TRBJ1-3,.,few,CASSMRTSGGNTIYF,TGTGCCAGCTCAATGAGGACCTCAGGGGGAAACACCATATATTTT
TRBV7-3,TRBJ2-5,TRBD2,.,CASSRQRREPKTQYF,TGTGCCAGCAGCCGACAAAGGCGGGAGCCAAAGACCCAGTACTTC
TRBV24-1,TRBJ1-1,.,.,CATSGGVGGTEAFF,TGTGCCACCAGTGGGGGGGTCGGGGGCACTGAAGCTTTCTTT
TRBV12-3/TRBV12-4,TRBJ2-7,.,.,CASSLVRIEQYF,TGTGCCAGCAGTTTGGTTCGGATCGAGCAGTACTTC
TRBV7-3,TRBJ2-2,.,few,CASSLVGLGTGELFF,TGTGCCAGCAGCTTGGTGGGTCTCGGCACCGGGGAGCTGTTTTTT
TRBV30,TRBJ2-7,.,.,CAWSVLLGAHEQYF,TGTGCCTGGAGTGTACTTCTCGGGGCCCACGAGCAGTACTTC
TRBV7-2,TRBJ2-3,TRBD2,few,CASSSPRASGSSSTDTQYF,TGTGCCAGCAGCTCCCCTCGGGCTAGCGGGAGCTCTAGCACAGATACGCAGTATTTT
TRBV2,TRBJ1-5,.,.,CASSASYGGNQPQHF,TGTGCCAGCAGTGCATCCTACGGGGGGAATCAGCCCCAGCATTTT